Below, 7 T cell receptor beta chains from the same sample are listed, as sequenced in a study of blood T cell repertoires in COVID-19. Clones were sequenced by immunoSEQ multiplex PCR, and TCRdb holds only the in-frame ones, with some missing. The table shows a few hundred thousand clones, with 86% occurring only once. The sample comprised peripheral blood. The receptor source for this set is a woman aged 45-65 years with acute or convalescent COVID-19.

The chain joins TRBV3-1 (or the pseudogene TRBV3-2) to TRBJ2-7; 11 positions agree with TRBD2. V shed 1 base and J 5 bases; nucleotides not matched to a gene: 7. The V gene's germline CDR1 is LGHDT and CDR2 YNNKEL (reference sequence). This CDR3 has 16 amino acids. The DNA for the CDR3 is TGTGCCAGCAGCCAAGCGTGGTCTAGCGGGAGGAACGAGCAGTACTTC. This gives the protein CASSQAWSSGRNEQYF.

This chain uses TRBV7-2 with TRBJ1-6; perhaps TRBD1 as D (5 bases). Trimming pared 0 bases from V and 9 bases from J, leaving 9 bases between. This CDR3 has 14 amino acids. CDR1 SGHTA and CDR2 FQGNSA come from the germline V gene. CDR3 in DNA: TGTGCCAGCAGCTTAGCAGGGGTCGTTTCACCCCTCCACTTT. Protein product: CASSLAGVVSPLHF.

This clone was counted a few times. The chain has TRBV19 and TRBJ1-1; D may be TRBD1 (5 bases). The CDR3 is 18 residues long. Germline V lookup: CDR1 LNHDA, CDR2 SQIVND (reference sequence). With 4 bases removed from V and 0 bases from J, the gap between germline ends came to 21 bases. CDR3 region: CASSTGGMTARLNTEAFF. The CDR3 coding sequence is TGTGCCAGTAGTACTGGGGGGATGACAGCCCGGCTGAACACTGAAGCTTTCTTT.

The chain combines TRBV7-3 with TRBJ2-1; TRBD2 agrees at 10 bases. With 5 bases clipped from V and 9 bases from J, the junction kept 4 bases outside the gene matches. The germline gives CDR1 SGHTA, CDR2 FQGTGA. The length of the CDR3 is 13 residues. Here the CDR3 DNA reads TGTGCCAGCAGCCCTTCTAGCGGGAGTGAGCAGTTCTTC. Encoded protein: CASSPSSGSEQFF.

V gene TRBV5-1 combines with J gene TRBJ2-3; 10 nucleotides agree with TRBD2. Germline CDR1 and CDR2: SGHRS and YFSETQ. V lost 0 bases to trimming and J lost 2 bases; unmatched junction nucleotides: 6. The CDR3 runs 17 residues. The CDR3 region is CASSLVTSGKNTDTQYF. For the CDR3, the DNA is TGCGCCAGCAGCTTGGTTACTAGCGGGAAGAACACAGATACGCAGTATTTT.

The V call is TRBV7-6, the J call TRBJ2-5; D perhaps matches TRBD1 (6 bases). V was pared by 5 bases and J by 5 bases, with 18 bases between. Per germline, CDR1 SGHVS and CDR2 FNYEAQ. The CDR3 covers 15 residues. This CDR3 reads CASSHWGHRVETQYF. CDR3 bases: TGTGCCAGCAGCCACTGGGGGCACCGGGTGGAGACCCAGTACTTC.

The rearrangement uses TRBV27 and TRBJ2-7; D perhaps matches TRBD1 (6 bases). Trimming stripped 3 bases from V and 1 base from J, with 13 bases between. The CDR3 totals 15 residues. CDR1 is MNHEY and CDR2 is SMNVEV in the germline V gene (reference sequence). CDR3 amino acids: CASSFWPQGSYEQYF. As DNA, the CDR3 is TGTGCCAGCAGTTTTTGGCCACAGGGATCCTACGAGCAGTACTTC.